Presented here are 15 T cell receptor beta chains from one specimen sequenced in a study of shared clonotypes between healthy human individuals. This table comes from immunoSEQ multiplex PCR, and its TCRdb copy is limited to in-frame clones, with some not included. Of 2 million to 3 million clones in the sample, approximately 94% were seen once. The sample was naive CD4+ T cells from PBMCs. Specified subset: CD45RA+ positively selected. These receptor sequences come from a man in his late teens or twenties in good health. Some clones in this sample may be carry-over from other donors' samples.

This chain links TRBV27 with TRBJ2-1; weak D call: TRBD1 (6 bases). CDR1 MNHEY and CDR2 SMNVEV come from the germline V gene (reference sequence). Trimming left V 5 bases short and J 12 bases short, with 23 bases between. The CDR3 length is 15 residues. CDR3 in amino acids: CASSPRQGPGGGQFF. CDR3 in DNA: TGTGCCAGCAGTCCTCGGCAGGGGCCCGGAGGTGGGCAGTTCTTC.

The rearrangement links TRBV15 to TRBJ2-5; D call uncertain. The V gene's germline CDR1 is LNHNV and CDR2 YYDKDF (reference sequence). This CDR3 is 16 amino acids long. Trimming removed 2 bases at V and 4 bases at J, with 17 bases between. The DNA of the CDR3 is TGTGCCACCAGCAGACGATCCGGCGCCTGGCCAGAGACCCAGTACTTC. Its protein product is CATSRRSGAWPETQYF. Combining the CDR3 with reference TRBV15 and TRBJ2-5 gives the whole variable domain DAMVIQNPRYQVTQFGKPVTLSCSQTLNHNVMYWYQQKSSQAPKLLFHYYDKDFNNEADTPDNFQSRRPNTSFCFLDIRSPGLGDTAMYLCATSRRSGAWPETQYFGPGTRLLVL.

V and J are TRBV9 and TRBJ2-3, with 9 bases lining up with TRBD2. The CDR3 has 16 amino acids. Germline CDR1 SGDLS, CDR2 YYNGEE. The V and J ends lost 3 bases and 5 bases, in that order; junction bases with no gene match: 10. Here the CDR3 reads CASSGNSGRGIDTQYF. The CDR3 DNA follows: TGTGCCAGCAGCGGTAATAGCGGGAGAGGAATAGATACGCAGTATTTT.

The rearrangement links TRBV19 to TRBJ2-2, with 8 bases that match TRBD2. The trim removed 8 bases at V and 6 bases at J, leaving 8 bases unmatched. Germline V CDR1 and CDR2: LNHDA, SQIVND (reference sequence). The CDR3 contains 14 residues. The CDR3 DNA reads TGTGCCAGTCAACTAGCGGCAAGGGCCGGGGAGCTGTTTTTT. It encodes CASQLAARAGELFF.

The chain employs TRBV10-1 and TRBJ2-1, with 8 positions matching TRBD2. CDR1 is WNHNN, CDR2 SYGVQD, per germline (reference sequence). The CDR3 length is 16 residues. The V gene end was trimmed by 4 bases and the J gene end by 0 bases; junction bases not matched to a gene: 5. The CDR3 protein is CASSARSGDSYNEQFF. CDR3 DNA sequence: TGCGCCAGCAGTGCACGTAGCGGGGACTCCTACAATGAGCAGTTCTTC.

The rearrangement joins TRBV5-5 to TRBJ2-2; 14 nucleotides align to TRBD2. The length of the CDR3 is 19 residues. Germline V gives CDR1 SGHKS, CDR2 YYEKEE (reference sequence). Trimming cost V 7 bases and J 0 bases; bases outside gene matches: 11. CDR3 DNA: TGTGCCAGCGGAAGAAAGACTAGCGGGAGGGATTCGAACACCGGGGAGCTGTTTTTT. Protein sequence: CASGRKTSGRDSNTGELFF.

The chain joins TRBV4-2 to TRBJ1-1; D ambiguous. The V gene lost 1 base and the J gene lost 1 base, with 13 bases spanning the gap. CDR1 LGHNA and CDR2 YNFKEQ come from the germline V gene. The length of the CDR3 is 16 residues. The CDR3 protein is CASSQGDTRRNTEAFF. CDR3 bases: TGTGCCAGCAGCCAAGGGGATACCCGACGGAACACTGAAGCTTTCTTT.

This clone has only a few counts. The rearrangement uses TRBV28 and TRBJ2-7; unclear D gene. Trimming took 5 bases from V and 3 from J, leaving 20 bases between them. The CDR3 loop spans 16 amino acids. Per germline, CDR1 MDHEN and CDR2 SYDVKM. The CDR3 DNA follows: TGTGCCAGCAGTCCGCTTAGGGTCGAGTCACGCTACGAGCAGTACTTC. Its translation is CASSPLRVESRYEQYF.

V and J are TRBV2 and TRBJ2-2; 11 bases match TRBD1. Germline-derived CDR1 and CDR2 are SNHLY and FYNNEI. This CDR3 has 13 residues. The ends lost 10 bases at V and 8 bases at J; junction bases unmatched: 6. The CDR3 sequence: CATGDRGKGELFF. CDR3 DNA: TGTGCCACGGGGGACAGGGGGAAGGGGGAGCTGTTTTTT.

The CDR3 DNA sequence: TGTGCCAGCAGCGTGACAGGTCGGCAAGAGACCCAGTACTTC. Protein sequence: CASSVTGRQETQYF. This chain links TRBV5-4 with TRBJ2-5; D is perhaps TRBD1 (6 bases). The CDR3 extends over 14 amino acids. Per germline, CDR1 SGHNT and CDR2 YYREEE (reference sequence). V lost 4 bases to trimming and J lost 2 bases, with 12 bases between them.

V usage is TRBV5-1 and J usage is TRBJ1-2; 8 nucleotides align to TRBD1. The CDR3 totals 15 residues. The germline V gene has CDR1 SGHRS and CDR2 YFSETQ. V gave up 4 bases and J gave up 8 bases; unmatched junction bases: 13. The CDR3 sequence: CASSIQTGELGGYTF. CDR3 coding DNA: TGCGCCAGCAGCATCCAGACAGGGGAGCTGGGGGGCTACACCTTC. Full variable domain (remainder filled in from reference TRBV5-1 and TRBJ1-2): KAGVTQTPRYLIKTRGQQVTLSCSPISGHRSVSWYQQTPGQGLQFLFEYFSETQRNKGNFPGRFSGRQFSNSRSEMNVSTLELGDSALYLCASSIQTGELGGYTFGSGTRLTVV.

The chain is built from TRBV7-9 and TRBJ2-1; D not certain. The CDR3 runs to 16 residues. V was cut by 2 bases and J by 7 bases, with 18 bases left in between. The germline V gene encodes CDR1 SEHNR and CDR2 FQNEAQ (reference sequence). CDR3 DNA sequence: TGTGCCAGCAGCTTACTCGCAGTCCCTGTTGGGAATGAGCAGTTCTTC. Its translation is CASSLLAVPVGNEQFF.

The chain joins TRBV28 to TRBJ2-4; 9 bases match TRBD1. From germline, CDR1 is MDHEN and CDR2 SYDVKM. This CDR3 comprises 14 residues. After removal of 10 bases from V and 6 bases from J, the junction contained 10 bases not matched to a gene. The CDR3 DNA sequence: TGTGCCACCTTTTCGCCGGGACAGGGAAACATTCAGTACTTC. Amino acids: CATFSPGQGNIQYF. The complete variable domain, with remaining parts taken from reference TRBV28 and TRBJ2-4, reads DVKVTQSSRYLVKRTGEKVFLECVQDMDHENMFWYRQDPGLGLRLIYFSYDVKMKEKGDIPEGYSVSREKKERFSLILESASTNQTSMYLCATFSPGQGNIQYFGAGTRLSVL.

This chain joins TRBV4-2 and TRBJ2-2; possible D gene TRBD1, 6 bases. Germline V gene lookup returns CDR1 LGHNA and CDR2 YNFKEQ. Trimming took 0 bases from V and 1 from J, leaving 12 bases between them. The CDR3 is made up of 17 amino acids. This chain's CDR3 is CASSQDTRGKNTGELFF. CDR3 sequence (DNA): TGTGCCAGCAGCCAAGATACGAGGGGGAAGAACACCGGGGAGCTGTTTTTT.

The CDR3, as DNA: TGCGCCAGCAGTGAGACTAGCCTAAGGGAGCAGTTCTTC. It is translated as CASSETSLREQFF. V gene TRBV10-1 combines with J gene TRBJ2-1; D is possibly TRBD2 (6 bases). Germline V gene data show CDR1 as WNHNN and CDR2 as SYGVQD (reference sequence). V lost 2 bases and J 10 bases, leaving 12 bases between the germline ends. The CDR3 spans 13 residues.